Listed here are 11 T cell receptor beta chains from one sample, sequenced in a study of T cell responses to AZD1222 COVID-19 vaccine. TCRdb's table, derived via immunoSEQ multiplex PCR, lists solely in-frame clones and lacks some. The sample gives more than 100,000 clones, around 88% of which show up once; roughly 5% is in the top ten. The sequencing here drew on peripheral blood, taken on day 0 of AZD1222 vaccination. Receptor source: an adult in good health.

This clone has only one observation. The gene calls are TRBV28 and TRBJ1-4; the D is unclear. The CDR3 extends over 15 amino acids. Between the trimmed V and J ends, which lost 6 bases and 8 bases, there was a span of 19 bases. Germline V lookup: CDR1 MDHEN, CDR2 SYDVKM. The DNA for the CDR3 is TGTGCCAGCAGCTCCCCGGTCCTCCTTCGGGAAAAACTGTTTTTT. Translating it yields CASSSPVLLREKLFF.

This clone was recorded only once. V usage is TRBV28 and J usage is TRBJ1-3; possibly TRBD1 for D (5 bases). The CDR3 length is 16 residues. Germline CDR1 is MDHEN and CDR2 is SYDVKM. Trimming cost V 5 bases and J 4 bases, with 18 bases left between them. CDR3 DNA: TGTGCCAGCAGTGAGGCCCGGGGGACTCCGGGAAACACCATATATTTT. Its protein product is CASSEARGTPGNTIYF.

The rearrangement joins TRBV6-1 to TRBJ1-6, with a weak D call TRBD1 (5 bases). The germline V gene encodes CDR1 MNHNS and CDR2 SASEGT. The V end lost 3 bases, the J end lost 7 bases, and 16 bases lay between the germline ends. The CDR3 totals 16 residues. CDR3 sequence: CASSELAGSRNSPLHF. DNA of the CDR3: TGTGCCAGCAGTGAGTTGGCAGGGTCAAGGAATTCACCCCTCCACTTT.

V gene TRBV6-6 combines with J gene TRBJ1-1, with 8 bases fitting TRBD1. J gave up 6 bases and V 6 bases, and 6 bases lay outside the gene matches. Germline V gene data show CDR1 as MNHNY and CDR2 as SVGAGI (reference sequence). CDR3 length: 13 residues. The CDR3 region has the DNA TGTGCCAGCAGCTCCCAGGGGGCTCCTGAAGCTTTCTTT. Its translation is CASSSQGAPEAFF.

The gene calls are TRBV29-1 and TRBJ1-1; D perhaps matches TRBD1 (6 bases). Trimming stripped 6 bases from V and 0 bases from J, with 14 bases between. The CDR3 loop spans 14 amino acids. Germline V gene data show CDR1 as SQVTM and CDR2 as ANQGSEA. CDR3 sequence (DNA): TGCAGCGTGGCCGAAACAGGGTTGAACACTGAAGCTTTCTTT. Translation: CSVAETGLNTEAFF.

V gene TRBV7-9 combines with J gene TRBJ2-2; D unresolved. This CDR3 has 16 residues. V was cut by 7 bases and J by 4 bases, with 19 bases left in between. Germline CDR1 is SEHNR and CDR2 is FQNEAQ (reference sequence). CDR3: CASTLWPSQTTGELFF. Here the CDR3 DNA reads TGTGCCAGCACCCTATGGCCGTCTCAGACCACCGGGGAGCTGTTTTTT.

This chain links TRBV7-2 with TRBJ2-5; the match to TRBD2 covers 12 bases. The trim removed 5 bases at V and 5 bases at J, leaving 15 bases unmatched. The CDR3 contains 18 residues. The germline CDR1 and CDR2 sequences are SGHTA and FQGNSA. Here the CDR3 DNA reads TGTGCCAGCAGCGCGAGGGCACCTAGCGGGGGGGCCGGGGAGACCCAGTACTTC. As protein: CASSARAPSGGAGETQYF.

The chain has TRBV5-1 and TRBJ1-1; TRBD1 matches 8 bases. This CDR3 spans 12 amino acids. The ends lost 3 bases at V and 7 bases at J; junction bases unmatched: 2. From germline, CDR1 is SGHRS and CDR2 YFSETQ. The CDR3 spells CASSSDRGEAFF. CDR3 sequence (DNA): TGCGCCAGCAGCTCCGACAGGGGTGAAGCTTTCTTT.

This clone was seen once. This rearrangement joins TRBV28 to TRBJ1-2, with D perhaps matching TRBD1 (5 bases). The V end lost 8 bases, the J end lost 2 bases, and 12 bases lay between the germline ends. In germline, CDR1 is MDHEN, CDR2 SYDVKM. The CDR3 totals 13 residues. CDR3 protein: CASGGTVNYGYTF. As DNA, the CDR3 is TGTGCCAGCGGAGGGACGGTGAACTATGGCTACACCTTC.

The chain couples TRBV7-2 to TRBJ2-1; D is unclear. CDR3 size: 12 residues. Germline V gene lookup returns CDR1 SGHTA and CDR2 FQGNSA. V was shortened by 5 bases and J by 15 bases, with 17 bases between the two germline ends. The CDR3 nucleotides read TGTGCCAGCAGCCCCCTAGTCCCCGAAGCGTTCTTC. It specifies CASSPLVPEAFF.

This sequence joins TRBV4-3 and TRBJ2-2; 7 bases fit TRBD2. The length of the CDR3 is 13 residues. J lost 9 bases, V lost 1 base, and 2 bases had no gene match. Germline CDR1 LGHNA, CDR2 YSLEER. The CDR3 region has the DNA TGCGCCAGCAGCCAAGGACTAGCCAGGGAGCTGTTTTTT. Its translation is CASSQGLARELFF.